The sequence of this T cell receptor beta chain was determined in a study of blood T cell repertoires in COVID-19. Original methodology: Amplification from reference gene primers served as the basis for estimated nucleated cell counts. Clones were sequenced by immunoSEQ multiplex PCR, and TCRdb holds only the in-frame ones, with some missing. D and trimming were read from the DNA, whereas the V and J calls and clone size are those reported in that table. The table has 300,000 or so clones, more than 85% seen once; the top ten hold about 2.2%. CDR1 is LNHDA and CDR2 is SQIVND in the germline V gene (reference sequence). J lost 0 bases, V lost 4 bases, and 14 bases had no gene match. The CDR3 extends over 21 amino acids.

The rearrangement joins TRBV19 to TRBJ2-6, with TRBD2 matching over 11 bases. This clonotype originated in a woman aged 25 to 39 with COVID-19, enrolled during active disease. The source material was peripheral blood. CDR3 protein: CASSKFDIGLAGYSGANVLTF. CDR3 coding DNA: TGTGCCAGTAGTAAATTCGACATCGGACTAGCGGGCTACTCTGGGGCCAACGTCCTGACTTTC.